Presented here are 25 T cell receptor beta chains from one specimen sequenced in a study of beta chain features in type 1 diabetes. Overall study findings and caveats: In every one of the four CD4+ subsets, TCRB CDR3s were moderately but significantly shorter in Type 1 diabetes patients.

What these receptors recognize is not known. cDNA synthesis used the whole RNA isolate, giving expressed TCRB sequences. The method was immunoSEQ multiplex PCR; TCRdb's version includes in-frame clones alone and lacks a portion of them. The data contain 250,000 to 300,000 clones, approximately 15% of them seen just once; the ten biggest clones take up 0.015% to 0.02%. Sequences were obtained from naive CD4+ T cells from blood. The receptors stem from a man aged 30 to 39 with type 1 diabetes.

The rearrangement links TRBV4-3 to TRBJ2-7; D might be TRBD2 (5 bases). This CDR3 comprises 17 residues. Germline V gene data show CDR1 as LGHNA and CDR2 as YSLEER. V shed 0 bases and J shed 0 bases, with 15 bases lying between them. The CDR3 DNA reads TGCGCCAGCAGCCAAGATAGGCAGCGGCTTTTCTCCTACGAGCAGTACTTC. This translates into CASSQDRQRLFSYEQYF.

The rearrangement uses TRBV5-1 and TRBJ2-1; 9 positions match TRBD2. Trimming took 7 bases from V and 8 from J; bases not matched to a gene: 13. Germline V lookup: CDR1 SGHRS, CDR2 YFSETQ. The CDR3 has 15 residues. CDR3 region: CASDEDSGRGDEQFF. In DNA form, the CDR3 reads TGCGCCAGCGATGAGGATAGCGGGAGAGGGGATGAGCAGTTCTTC.

The rearrangement links TRBV7-8 to TRBJ1-1, with D hard to call. This CDR3 is built from 15 residues. Trimming removed 1 base from V and 1 base from J, with 10 bases in between. Germline lookup yields CDR1 SGHVS and CDR2 FQNEAQ. Here the CDR3 reads CASSLERVENTEAFF. In DNA, the CDR3 is TGTGCCAGCAGCTTAGAGAGGGTCGAGAACACTGAAGCTTTCTTT.

The V and J genes are TRBV28 and TRBJ2-5; maybe TRBD1 (5 bases). The CDR3 has 13 amino acids. Looked up from germline, CDR1 is MDHEN and CDR2 is SYDVKM. Trimming cost V 3 bases and J 10 bases, with 15 bases left between them. CDR3 nucleotides: TGTGCCAGCAGTTTGGAGACAGCCCGACACCAGTACTTC. It encodes CASSLETARHQYF.

This clone was seen a handful of times. V is TRBV7-2 and J is TRBJ2-7; the match to TRBD2 covers 7 bases. With V trimmed by 2 bases and J by 3 bases, 4 bases remained unmatched. Germline V CDR1 and CDR2: SGHTA, FQGNSA. This CDR3 spans 14 amino acids. In DNA, the CDR3 is TGTGCCAGCAGCTTATTAGCTAGCGGCTACGAGCAGTACTTC. Amino acids: CASSLLASGYEQYF.

This clone appeared a few times. The J gene is TRBJ2-1, the V gene TRBV7-3; 12 bases align to TRBD2. The V gene's germline CDR1 is SGHTA and CDR2 FQGTGA. This CDR3 has 15 residues. Trimming took 3 bases from V and 5 from J; bases not matched to a gene: 2. The CDR3, as DNA: TGTGCCAGCAGCTTGGGACTAGCGGGTCACAATGAGCAGTTCTTC. It is translated as CASSLGLAGHNEQFF.

The chain uses TRBV4-1 and TRBJ1-5, with TRBD1 identical over 7 bases. There are 15 residues in the CDR3. Germline lookup yields CDR1 MGHRA and CDR2 YSYEKL. V lost 5 bases, J lost 4 bases, and 8 bases stayed unmatched. The CDR3 nucleotides are TGCGCCAGCAGCGGCCGACAGGGTGGGAATCAGCCCCAGCATTTT. Translated, it gives CASSGRQGGNQPQHF.

CDR3 sequence (DNA): TGTGCCAGCTCACACCGGGACAGGGGTCAGGAGCAGTACTTC. Translation: CASSHRDRGQEQYF. The V gene is TRBV18, the J gene TRBJ2-7, with TRBD1 matching over 10 bases. The CDR3 runs 14 residues. V shed 4 bases, J shed 7 bases, and the junction held 7 bases outside the gene matches. Per germline, CDR1 KGHSH and CDR2 LQKENI.

The chain combines TRBV4-2 with TRBJ2-3; TRBD2 matches 10 bases. Germline trimming cut 5 bases from V and 6 bases from J; bases unmatched to any gene: 8. Per the germline V gene, CDR1 is LGHNA and CDR2 is YNFKEQ. This CDR3 spans 15 amino acids. The CDR3 sequence is CASSEREGLVDTQYF. The CDR3 DNA sequence: TGTGCCAGCAGCGAGCGGGAGGGCCTGGTGGATACGCAGTATTTT.

This rearrangement joins TRBV9 to TRBJ1-1, with D uncertain. CDR1 and CDR2 from the germline V gene are SGDLS and YYNGEE. The CDR3 covers 14 residues. Trimming removed 1 base at V and 5 bases at J, with 12 bases between. This CDR3 is CASSVTSSGTEAFF. The CDR3, as DNA: TGTGCCAGCAGCGTAACCTCAAGCGGGACTGAAGCTTTCTTT.

The rearrangement links TRBV15 to TRBJ1-5; 10 nucleotides agree with TRBD1. V shed 6 bases and J 0 bases; nucleotides not matched to a gene: 2. Germline loops: CDR1 LNHNV, CDR2 YYDKDF (reference sequence). This CDR3 comprises 15 residues. CDR3 loop: CATSWDRGSNQPQHF. The DNA of the CDR3 is TGTGCCACCAGTTGGGACAGGGGTAGCAATCAGCCCCAGCATTTT.

In this sample, this clone turned up a few times. The chain employs TRBV6-5 and TRBJ2-5; D is possibly TRBD1 (6 bases). CDR1 and CDR2 (germline): MNHEY, SVGAGI. V was trimmed by 0 bases and J by 4 bases, leaving 12 bases between them. This CDR3 is 15 amino acids long. CDR3 bases: TGTGCCAGCAGTTACTCGGGGCAGGGGTCAGAGACCCAGTACTTC. This encodes CASSYSGQGSETQYF.

The rearrangement links TRBV4-3 to TRBJ2-1; D call uncertain. V was trimmed by 1 base and J by 12 bases, leaving 16 bases between them. This CDR3 has 14 amino acids. CDR1 is LGHNA and CDR2 is YSLEER in the germline V gene. The CDR3 reads CASSQGRGFPTQFF. CDR3 DNA sequence: TGCGCCAGCAGCCAAGGAAGAGGATTCCCCACGCAGTTCTTC.

This clone has only a few counts. This chain uses TRBV28 with TRBJ2-3; tentatively, D is TRBD1 (5 bases). The V gene lost 6 bases and the J gene lost 8 bases, with 9 bases spanning the gap. The CDR3 has 11 amino acids. Germline V gene data show CDR1 as MDHEN and CDR2 as SYDVKM. The CDR3 coding sequence is TGTGCCAGCAGGTTCAGGGTTACGCAGTATTTT. This codes for CASRFRVTQYF.

The chain couples TRBV19 to TRBJ1-5; D remains ambiguous. CDR3 size: 15 residues. The germline gives CDR1 LNHDA, CDR2 SQIVND (reference sequence). Trimming stripped 3 bases from V and 2 bases from J, with 11 bases between. CDR3 nucleotides: TGTGCCAGTAGTATCGAGCGGCGAGGCAATCAGCCCCAGCATTTT. Translation gives CASSIERRGNQPQHF.

The J gene is TRBJ1-1, the V gene TRBV5-1, with a tentative D call TRBD1 (5 bases). Between the trimmed V and J ends, which lost 4 bases and 4 bases, there was a span of 20 bases. The CDR3 is 16 residues long. Germline CDR1 SGHRS, CDR2 YFSETQ. DNA for the CDR3: TGCGCCAGCAGCCTTGTTTCGGCAGGGAGGTTCACTGAAGCTTTCTTT. It codes for CASSLVSAGRFTEAFF.

This clone was observed a handful of times. The chain joins TRBV19 to TRBJ2-7; TRBD1 aligns across 7 bases. Germline V CDR1 and CDR2: LNHDA, SQIVND (reference sequence). J gave up 2 bases and V 3 bases, and 7 bases lay outside the gene matches. The CDR3 is 15 residues long. The CDR3 region is CASSIDRAQTYEQYF. CDR3 nucleotide sequence: TGTGCCAGTAGTATCGACAGGGCCCAAACCTACGAGCAGTACTTC.

This chain connects TRBV28 to TRBJ2-7, with 7 bases lining up with TRBD1. The CDR3 covers 15 residues. V lost 6 bases, J lost 2 bases, and 10 bases stayed unmatched. CDR1 is MDHEN, CDR2 SYDVKM, per germline. The CDR3 DNA is TGTGCCAGCAGCCCTAAACCGGGACAGACCTACGAGCAGTACTTC. This translates into CASSPKPGQTYEQYF.

This clone has just a few counts. The CDR3 sequence is CASSYGTASISEQYF. The CDR3 DNA reads TGTGCCAGCAGTTACGGGACAGCCTCGATCTCCGAGCAGTACTTC. The V call is TRBV28, the J call TRBJ2-7; 7 bases are shared with TRBD1. The CDR3 has 15 amino acids. Germline CDR1 MDHEN, CDR2 SYDVKM. Losses at the gene ends were 4 bases for V and 6 bases for J; bases not matched to a gene: 12.

This chain connects TRBV5-1 to TRBJ2-5, with D tentatively TRBD1 (6 bases). Germline CDR1 reads SGHRS; CDR2 reads YFSETQ. V was trimmed by 3 bases and J by 5 bases, leaving 23 bases between them. The CDR3 totals 17 residues. The CDR3 sequence: CASSSGTTTNRAETQYF. In DNA, the CDR3 is TGCGCCAGCAGCTCCGGGACAACAACTAATAGGGCGGAGACCCAGTACTTC.

This chain joins TRBV4-2 and TRBJ2-5; TRBD2 matches 8 bases. The germline V gene has CDR1 LGHNA and CDR2 YNFKEQ. The junction had 15 bases not matched to a gene; V was cut back by 4 bases and J by 5 bases. The CDR3 sequence is 17 residues long. The CDR3 sequence is CASSLPLGSGISETQYF. The CDR3 DNA is TGTGCCAGCAGCCTACCTCTTGGTAGCGGGATCAGTGAGACCCAGTACTTC.

This clone was recorded a few times. The sample holds other DNA sequences that translate to the same CDR3. This chain joins TRBV13 and TRBJ1-5; D gene uncertain. Looked up from germline, CDR1 is PRHDT and CDR2 is FYEKMQ (reference sequence). The CDR3 has 12 amino acids. The V end lost 4 bases, the J end lost 3 bases, and 4 bases lay between the germline ends. The CDR3 is CASSSLNQPQHF. CDR3 bases: TGTGCCAGCAGCTCCCTCAATCAGCCCCAGCATTTT.

This clone was observed a few times. The genes are TRBV28 and TRBJ2-5; TRBD2 agrees at 8 bases. This CDR3 spans 16 amino acids. V was clipped by 6 bases and J by 1 base; unmatched bases: 10. CDR1 is MDHEN, CDR2 SYDVKM, per germline. The CDR3 loop is CASSPNSGLAQETQYF. The CDR3 nucleotides read TGTGCCAGCAGCCCGAACTCAGGACTAGCCCAAGAGACCCAGTACTTC.

This clone was counted a few times. The J gene is TRBJ2-2, the V gene TRBV4-2; TRBD2 matches 7 bases. This CDR3 spans 16 amino acids. Germline CDR1 LGHNA, CDR2 YNFKEQ. The V and J ends lost 0 bases and 5 bases, in that order; junction bases with no gene match: 6. The CDR3 DNA is TGTGCCAGCAGCCAAGAGGGACTAAGTCCGACCGGGGAGCTGTTTTTT. Protein product: CASSQEGLSPTGELFF.

The V and J genes are TRBV5-6 and TRBJ1-1; D is unresolved. Germline assignment: CDR1 SGHDT and CDR2 YYEEEE. The CDR3 spans 15 residues. V lost 2 bases and J 2 bases, leaving 13 bases between the germline ends. CDR3 nucleotides: TGTGCCAGCAGCTTAATATCGACGGGAAACACTGAAGCTTTCTTT. Translated: CASSLISTGNTEAFF.